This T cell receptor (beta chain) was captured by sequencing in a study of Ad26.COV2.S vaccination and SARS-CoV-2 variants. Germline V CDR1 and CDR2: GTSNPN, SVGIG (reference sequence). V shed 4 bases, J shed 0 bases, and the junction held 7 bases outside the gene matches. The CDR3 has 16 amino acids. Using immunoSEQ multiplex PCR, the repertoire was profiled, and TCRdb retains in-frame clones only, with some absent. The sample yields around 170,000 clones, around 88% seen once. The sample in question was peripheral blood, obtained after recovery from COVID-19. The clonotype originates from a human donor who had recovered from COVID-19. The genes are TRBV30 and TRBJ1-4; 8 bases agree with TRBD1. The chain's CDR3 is CAWKEDRGSTNEKLFF. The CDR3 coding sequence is TGTGCCTGGAAAGAAGACAGGGGCTCAACTAATGAAAAACTGTTTTTT.